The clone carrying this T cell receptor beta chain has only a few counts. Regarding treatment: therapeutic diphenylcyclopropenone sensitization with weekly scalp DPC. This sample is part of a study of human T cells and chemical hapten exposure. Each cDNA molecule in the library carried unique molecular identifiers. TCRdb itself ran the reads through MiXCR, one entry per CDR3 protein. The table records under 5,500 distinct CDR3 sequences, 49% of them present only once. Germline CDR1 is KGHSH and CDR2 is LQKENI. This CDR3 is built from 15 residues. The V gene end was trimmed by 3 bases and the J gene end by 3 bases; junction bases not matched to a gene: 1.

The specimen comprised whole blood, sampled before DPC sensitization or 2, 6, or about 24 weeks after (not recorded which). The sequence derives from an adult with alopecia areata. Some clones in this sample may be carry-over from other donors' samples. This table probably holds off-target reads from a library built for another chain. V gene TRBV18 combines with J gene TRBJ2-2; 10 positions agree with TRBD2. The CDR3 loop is CASSPLAGDTGELFF. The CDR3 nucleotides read TGTGCCAGCTCACCGCTAGCGGGAGACACCGGGGAGCTGTTTTTT.